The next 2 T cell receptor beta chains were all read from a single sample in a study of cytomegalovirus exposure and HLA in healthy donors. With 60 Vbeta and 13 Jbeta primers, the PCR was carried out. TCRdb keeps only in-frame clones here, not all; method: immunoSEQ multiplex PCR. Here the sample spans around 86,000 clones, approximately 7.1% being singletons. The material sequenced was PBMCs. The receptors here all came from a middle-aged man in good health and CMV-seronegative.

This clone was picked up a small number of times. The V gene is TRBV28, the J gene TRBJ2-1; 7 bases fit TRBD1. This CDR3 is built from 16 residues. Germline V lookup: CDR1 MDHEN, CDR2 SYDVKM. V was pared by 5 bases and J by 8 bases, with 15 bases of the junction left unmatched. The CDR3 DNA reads TGTGCCAGCAGTCGGGATCGACAGGGATCAGTGTATGAGCAGTTCTTC. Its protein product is CASSRDRQGSVYEQFF.

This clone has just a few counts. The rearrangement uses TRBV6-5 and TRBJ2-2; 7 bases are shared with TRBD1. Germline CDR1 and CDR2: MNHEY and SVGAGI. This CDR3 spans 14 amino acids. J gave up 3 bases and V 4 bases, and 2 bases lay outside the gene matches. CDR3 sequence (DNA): TGTGCCAGCAGTTGGACAGGCGACACCGGGGAGCTGTTTTTT. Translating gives CASSWTGDTGELFF.